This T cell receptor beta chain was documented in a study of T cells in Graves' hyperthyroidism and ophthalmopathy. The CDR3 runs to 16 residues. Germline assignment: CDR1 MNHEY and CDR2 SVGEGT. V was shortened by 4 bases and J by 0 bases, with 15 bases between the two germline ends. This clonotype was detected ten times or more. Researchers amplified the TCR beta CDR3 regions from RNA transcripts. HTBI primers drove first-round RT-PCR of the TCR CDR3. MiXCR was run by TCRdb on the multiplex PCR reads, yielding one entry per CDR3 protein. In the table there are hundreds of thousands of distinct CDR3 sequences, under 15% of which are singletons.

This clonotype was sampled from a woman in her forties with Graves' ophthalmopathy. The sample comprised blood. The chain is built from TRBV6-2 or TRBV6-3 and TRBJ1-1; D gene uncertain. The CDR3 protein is CASSSRATALNTEAFF. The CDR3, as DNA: TGTGCCAGCAGTTCCCGGGCGACGGCTCTGAACACTGAAGCTTTCTTT.